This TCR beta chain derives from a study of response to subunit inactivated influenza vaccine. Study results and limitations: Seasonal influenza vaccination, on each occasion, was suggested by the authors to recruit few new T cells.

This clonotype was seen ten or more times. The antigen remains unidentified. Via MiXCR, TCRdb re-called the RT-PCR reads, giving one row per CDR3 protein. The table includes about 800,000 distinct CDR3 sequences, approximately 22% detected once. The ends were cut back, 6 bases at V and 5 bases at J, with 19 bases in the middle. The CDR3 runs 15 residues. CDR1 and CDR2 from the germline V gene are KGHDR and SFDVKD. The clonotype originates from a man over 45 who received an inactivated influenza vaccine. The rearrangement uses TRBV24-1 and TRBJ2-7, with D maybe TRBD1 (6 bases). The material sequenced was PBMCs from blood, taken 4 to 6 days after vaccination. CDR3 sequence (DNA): TGTGCCACCAGTCCCTCGGACAGCACCCCTGACGAGCAGTACTTC. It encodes CATSPSDSTPDEQYF.